One T cell receptor (beta chain) is described in this entry. The record originates from a study of blood T cell repertoires in COVID-19. Study-level information: Donors in the United States, Italy and Spain gave samples during acute or convalescent COVID-19. The analysed material was cDNA or gDNA that came from T cells, B-cell-depleted T cells, or PBMCs.

Germline CDR1 LNHDA, CDR2 SQIVND (reference sequence). Trimming took 2 bases from V and 0 from J, leaving 8 bases between them. This CDR3 has 15 residues. In the original analysis: Reference gene primer amplification in the assay estimated nucleated cell counts. Method: immunoSEQ multiplex PCR; TCRdb's copy keeps in-frame clones and lacks some. V and J calls and clone size are those listed in that table; D and trimming were worked out from the DNA. Of around 250,000 clones detected, approximately 84% appear once; the ten largest clones hold approximately 9%. The chain is built from TRBV19 and TRBJ1-5; unclear D gene. Sequenced: peripheral blood. This receptor was identified in a human donor in a cohort sampled during active COVID-19. CDR3 sequence (DNA): TGTGCCAGTAGTATAATTCAGATTAGCAATCAGCCCCAGCATTTT. Protein: CASSIIQISNQPQHF.